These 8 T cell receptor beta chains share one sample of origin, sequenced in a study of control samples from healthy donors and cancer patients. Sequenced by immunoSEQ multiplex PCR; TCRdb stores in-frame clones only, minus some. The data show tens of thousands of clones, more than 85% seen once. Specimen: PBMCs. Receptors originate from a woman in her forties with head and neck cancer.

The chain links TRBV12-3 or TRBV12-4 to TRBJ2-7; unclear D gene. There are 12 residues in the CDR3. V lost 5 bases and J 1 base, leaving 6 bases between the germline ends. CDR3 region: CASSIHSYEQYF. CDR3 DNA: TGTGCCAGCAGTATACATTCCTACGAGCAGTACTTC.

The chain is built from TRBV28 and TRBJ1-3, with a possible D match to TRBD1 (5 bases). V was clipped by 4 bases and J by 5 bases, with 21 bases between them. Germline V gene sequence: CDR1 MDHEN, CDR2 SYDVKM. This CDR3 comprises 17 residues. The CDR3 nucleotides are TGTGCCAGCAGTTCTATCCCCTCGGGGGGGGGTAGAAACACCATATATTTT. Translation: CASSSIPSGGGRNTIYF.

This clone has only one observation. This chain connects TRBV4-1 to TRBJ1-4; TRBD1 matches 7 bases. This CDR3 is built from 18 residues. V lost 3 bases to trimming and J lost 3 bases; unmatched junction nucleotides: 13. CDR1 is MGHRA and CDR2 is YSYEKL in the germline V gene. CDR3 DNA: TGCGCCAGCAGCCACCCCGAGGGGGCAATGTTTGCTAATGAAAAACTGTTTTTT. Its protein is CASSHPEGAMFANEKLFF.

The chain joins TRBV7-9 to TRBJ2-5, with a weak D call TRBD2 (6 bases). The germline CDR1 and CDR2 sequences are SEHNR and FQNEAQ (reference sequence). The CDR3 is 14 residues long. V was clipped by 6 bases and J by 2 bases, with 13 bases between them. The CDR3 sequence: CASRLSGSQETQYF. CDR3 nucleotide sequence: TGTGCCAGCAGGTTATCCGGGAGTCAAGAGACCCAGTACTTC.

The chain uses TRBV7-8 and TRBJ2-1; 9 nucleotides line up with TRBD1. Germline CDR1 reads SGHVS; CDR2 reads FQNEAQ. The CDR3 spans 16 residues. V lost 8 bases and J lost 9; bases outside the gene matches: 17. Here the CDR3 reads CASYATGGGAASEQFF. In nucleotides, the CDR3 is TGTGCCAGCTATGCCACAGGGGGCGGGGCCGCAAGTGAGCAGTTCTTC.

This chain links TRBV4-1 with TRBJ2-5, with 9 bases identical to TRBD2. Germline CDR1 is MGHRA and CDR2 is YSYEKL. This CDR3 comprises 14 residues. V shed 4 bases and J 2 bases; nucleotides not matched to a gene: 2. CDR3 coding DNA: TGCGCCAGCAGCCTAGGACTAGCGCAAGAGACCCAGTACTTC. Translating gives CASSLGLAQETQYF.

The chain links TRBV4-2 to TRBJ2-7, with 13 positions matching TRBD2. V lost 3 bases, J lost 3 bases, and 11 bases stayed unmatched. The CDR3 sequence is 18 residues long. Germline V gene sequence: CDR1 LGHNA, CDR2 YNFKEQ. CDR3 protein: CASSHKLAGTSGIYEQYF. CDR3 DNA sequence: TGTGCCAGCAGCCACAAACTGGCAGGGACTAGCGGGATCTACGAGCAGTACTTC.

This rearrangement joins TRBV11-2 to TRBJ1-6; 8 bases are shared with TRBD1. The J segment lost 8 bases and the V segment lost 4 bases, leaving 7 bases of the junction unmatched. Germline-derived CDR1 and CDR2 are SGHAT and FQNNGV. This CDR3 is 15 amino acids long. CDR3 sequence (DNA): TGTGCCAGCAGCTCCAGACAGGGGCCCGATTCACCCCTCCACTTT. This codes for CASSSRQGPDSPLHF.